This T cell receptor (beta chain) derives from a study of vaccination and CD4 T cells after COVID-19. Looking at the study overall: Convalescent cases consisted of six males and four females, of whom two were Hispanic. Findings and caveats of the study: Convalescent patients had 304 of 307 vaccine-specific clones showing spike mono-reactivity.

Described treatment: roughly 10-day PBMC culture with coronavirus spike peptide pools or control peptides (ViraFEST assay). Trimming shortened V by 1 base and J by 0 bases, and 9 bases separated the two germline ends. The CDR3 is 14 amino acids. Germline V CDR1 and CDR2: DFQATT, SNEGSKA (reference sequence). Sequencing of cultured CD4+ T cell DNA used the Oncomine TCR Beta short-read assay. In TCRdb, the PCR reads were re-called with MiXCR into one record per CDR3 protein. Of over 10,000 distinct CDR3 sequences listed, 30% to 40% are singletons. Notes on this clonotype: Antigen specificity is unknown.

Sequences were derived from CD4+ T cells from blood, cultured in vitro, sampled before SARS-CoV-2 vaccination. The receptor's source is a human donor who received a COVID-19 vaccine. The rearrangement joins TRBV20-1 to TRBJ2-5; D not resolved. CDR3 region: CSARVGPYQETQYF. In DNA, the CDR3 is TGCAGTGCTAGAGTCGGCCCGTACCAAGAGACCCAGTACTTC.